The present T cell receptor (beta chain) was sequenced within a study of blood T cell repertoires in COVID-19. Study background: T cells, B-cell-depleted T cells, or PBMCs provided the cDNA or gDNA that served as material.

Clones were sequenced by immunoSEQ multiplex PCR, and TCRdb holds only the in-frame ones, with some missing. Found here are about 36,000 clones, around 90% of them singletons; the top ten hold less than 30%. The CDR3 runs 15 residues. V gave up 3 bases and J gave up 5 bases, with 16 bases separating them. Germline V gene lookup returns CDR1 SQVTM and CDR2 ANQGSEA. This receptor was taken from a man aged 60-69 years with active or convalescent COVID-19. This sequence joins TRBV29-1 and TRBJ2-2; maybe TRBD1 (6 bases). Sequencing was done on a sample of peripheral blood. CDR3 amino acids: CSVDIGGAGTGELFF. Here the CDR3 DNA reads TGCAGCGTTGATATTGGGGGCGCGGGTACCGGGGAGCTGTTTTTT.